Listed below are T cell receptor beta chains from one sample, sequenced in a study of blood T cell repertoires in COVID-19. Measured with immunoSEQ multiplex PCR; TCRdb has only the in-frame clones, and not every one. The sample has fewer than 450,000 clones; 90% to 95% are singletons. Sequenced: peripheral blood. The receptor source for this set is a woman between 18 and 29 years old who had recovered from COVID-19. Both conserved end residues are part of each CDR3. The order of the fields is CDR3 protein, CDR3 DNA, V gene, J gene, clone size, D gene. D genes are given only for firm matches. Not all rows give a size; the values are once, few, many and, for expanded clones, a class.

CDR3 protein: CASSFQGGNQPQHF
CDR3 DNA: TGTGCCAGCAGTTTTCAAGGGGGCAATCAGCCCCAGCATTTT
V gene: TRBV27
J gene: TRBJ1-5
clone size: .
D gene: .

CDR3 protein: CASSSGGPDTQYF
CDR3 DNA: TGCGCCAGCAGCTCCGGGGGTCCAGATACGCAGTATTTT
V gene: TRBV5-1
J gene: TRBJ2-3
clone size: .
D gene: .

CDR3 protein: CAWSAGQGSQPQHF
CDR3 DNA: TGTGCCTGGAGTGCGGGACAGGGGAGTCAGCCCCAGCATTTT
V gene: TRBV30
J gene: TRBJ1-5
clone size: .
D gene: TRBD1

CDR3 protein: CASSLVTSGVQETQYF
CDR3 DNA: TGTGCCAGCAGCTTGGTAACTAGCGGGGTCCAAGAGACCCAGTACTTC
V gene: TRBV5-6
J gene: TRBJ2-5
clone size: .
D gene: TRBD2

CDR3 protein: CASCLGRADQETQYF
CDR3 DNA: TGTGCCAGCTGCCTCGGGAGGGCCGACCAAGAGACCCAGTACTTC
V gene: TRBV7-8
J gene: TRBJ2-5
clone size: once
D gene: TRBD2

CDR3 protein: CASTTGQTSNQPQHF
CDR3 DNA: TGTGCCAGCACCACGGGACAGACAAGCAATCAGCCCCAGCATTTT
V gene: TRBV28
J gene: TRBJ1-5
clone size: once
D gene: TRBD1

CDR3 protein: CASSTTPGQGNTGELFF
CDR3 DNA: TGTGCCAGCAGCACTACCCCCGGACAGGGGAACACCGGGGAGCTGTTTTTT
V gene: TRBV7-9
J gene: TRBJ2-2
clone size: .
D gene: TRBD1

CDR3 protein: CASSQDRTSTGELFF
CDR3 DNA: TGCGCCAGCAGCCAAGATCGAACTTCCACCGGGGAGCTGTTTTTT
V gene: TRBV4-1
J gene: TRBJ2-2
clone size: .
D gene: .

CDR3 protein: CASSPRGGARQPQHF
CDR3 DNA: TGTGCCAGCAGCCCCAGAGGAGGGGCGCGTCAGCCCCAGCATTTT
V gene: TRBV6-4
J gene: TRBJ1-5
clone size: .
D gene: .

CDR3 protein: CASKGLAGRGETQYF
CDR3 DNA: TGTGCCAGCAAGGGACTAGCGGGACGAGGGGAGACCCAGTACTTC
V gene: TRBV28
J gene: TRBJ2-5
clone size: .
D gene: TRBD2

CDR3 protein: CASGRDRRLYGYTF
CDR3 DNA: TGTGCCAGCGGCCGGGACAGGCGACTCTATGGCTACACCTTC
V gene: TRBV21-1
J gene: TRBJ1-2
clone size: .
D gene: .

CDR3 protein: CSALKNEQFF
CDR3 DNA: TGCAGTGCTTTAAAAAATGAGCAGTTCTTC
V gene: TRBV20-1
J gene: TRBJ2-1
clone size: once
D gene: .

CDR3 protein: CASSPPFAGAAGELFF
CDR3 DNA: TGTGCCAGCTCACCACCTTTCGCGGGAGCGGCCGGGGAGCTGTTTTTT
V gene: TRBV18
J gene: TRBJ2-2
clone size: .
D gene: TRBD2

CDR3 protein: CASSQVGTGVGYGYTF
CDR3 DNA: TGTGCCAGCAGCCAGGTCGGGACAGGGGTTGGCTATGGCTACACCTTC
V gene: TRBV7-8
J gene: TRBJ1-2
clone size: .
D gene: TRBD1

CDR3 protein: CASSLLADTDTQYF
CDR3 DNA: TGTGCCAGCAGCCTTTTAGCGGACACAGATACGCAGTATTTT
V gene: TRBV3-1/TRBV3-2
J gene: TRBJ2-3
clone size: .
D gene: .

CDR3 protein: CASSLLAGGDTDTQYF
CDR3 DNA: TGTGCCAGCAGCCTTCTGGCAGGAGGGGACACAGATACGCAGTATTTT
V gene: TRBV7-2
J gene: TRBJ2-3
clone size: .
D gene: .

CDR3 protein: CASSGASGYNSYNEQFF
CDR3 DNA: TGTGCCAGCAGTGGCGCTAGCGGATATAATTCCTACAATGAGCAGTTCTTC
V gene: TRBV2
J gene: TRBJ2-1
clone size: once
D gene: TRBD2

CDR3 protein: CASSLTPGLFTGELFF
CDR3 DNA: TGTGCCAGCAGCCTGACTCCGGGACTATTTACCGGGGAGCTGTTTTTT
V gene: TRBV7-2
J gene: TRBJ2-2
clone size: .
D gene: TRBD2

CDR3 protein: CASRSGQGGLFTEAFF
CDR3 DNA: TGCGCCAGCAGATCCGGACAGGGAGGTTTGTTCACTGAAGCTTTCTTT
V gene: TRBV5-1
J gene: TRBJ1-1
clone size: .
D gene: TRBD1

CDR3 protein: CATSDSGTAEAFF
CDR3 DNA: TGTGCCACCAGTGATTCCGGGACAGCTGAAGCTTTCTTT
V gene: TRBV24-1
J gene: TRBJ1-1
clone size: .
D gene: TRBD1

CDR3 protein: CASRRTPGLAGVLSYNEQFF
CDR3 DNA: TGTGCCAGCAGGCGAACCCCGGGACTAGCGGGAGTACTTTCCTACAATGAGCAGTTCTTC
V gene: TRBV6-6
J gene: TRBJ2-1
clone size: .
D gene: TRBD2

CDR3 protein: CASSLRGLSPNEKLFF
CDR3 DNA: TGTGCCAGCAGCTTAAGGGGCCTTTCCCCTAATGAAAAACTGTTTTTT
V gene: TRBV7-2
J gene: TRBJ1-4
clone size: once
D gene: .

CDR3 protein: CASSYGQGANNEQFF
CDR3 DNA: TGTGCCAGCAGTTACGGACAGGGGGCAAACAATGAGCAGTTCTTC
V gene: TRBV6-9
J gene: TRBJ2-1
clone size: .
D gene: TRBD1

CDR3 protein: CASSLMDRANEQFF
CDR3 DNA: TGTGCCAGCAGCTTGATGGACAGGGCCAATGAGCAGTTCTTC
V gene: TRBV11-2
J gene: TRBJ2-1
clone size: .
D gene: TRBD1

CDR3 protein: CASRGLTGRTEAFF
CDR3 DNA: TGTGCCAGCAGGGGTCTTACAGGGAGAACTGAAGCTTTCTTT
V gene: TRBV6-5
J gene: TRBJ1-1
clone size: .
D gene: .

CDR3 protein: CASSLGLAGRTETQYF
CDR3 DNA: TGTGCCAGCAGCCTGGGACTAGCGGGACGTACAGAGACCCAGTACTTC
V gene: TRBV3-1/TRBV3-2
J gene: TRBJ2-5
clone size: .
D gene: TRBD2

CDR3 protein: CASRFPPGGGNYGYTF
CDR3 DNA: TGTGCCAGTAGATTCCCGCCGGGAGGGGGCAACTATGGCTACACCTTC
V gene: TRBV19
J gene: TRBJ1-2
clone size: .
D gene: TRBD1

CDR3 protein: CASSPPGGWTEAFF
CDR3 DNA: TGTGCCAGCAGCCCCCCAGGGGGATGGACTGAAGCTTTCTTT
V gene: TRBV25-1
J gene: TRBJ1-1
clone size: .
D gene: TRBD1

CDR3 protein: CASSTKGGRVDTQYF
CDR3 DNA: TGTGCCAGCAGTACCAAGGGCGGGAGGGTCGATACGCAGTATTTT
V gene: TRBV27
J gene: TRBJ2-3
clone size: once
D gene: TRBD2

CDR3 protein: CASSQGPQGASYGYTF
CDR3 DNA: TGCGCCAGCAGCCAAGGGCCTCAGGGGGCAAGCTATGGCTACACCTTC
V gene: TRBV4-1
J gene: TRBJ1-2
clone size: .
D gene: TRBD1

CDR3 protein: CASKGLAGMDTQYF
CDR3 DNA: TGCGCCAGCAAAGGACTAGCGGGGATGGATACGCAGTATTTT
V gene: TRBV5-1
J gene: TRBJ2-3
clone size: .
D gene: TRBD2

CDR3 protein: CASSALTTPGPDTQYF
CDR3 DNA: TGTGCCAGCAGTGCGCTGACTACCCCGGGCCCAGATACGCAGTATTTT
V gene: TRBV27
J gene: TRBJ2-3
clone size: .
D gene: .

CDR3 protein: CASSPGTVGNTEAFF
CDR3 DNA: TGTGCCAGCAGCCCCGGGACAGTAGGGAACACTGAAGCTTTCTTT
V gene: TRBV11-2
J gene: TRBJ1-1
clone size: .
D gene: TRBD1

CDR3 protein: CASSTRNRGRDETQYF
CDR3 DNA: TGTGCCAGCAGTACCCGCAACAGGGGGCGGGACGAGACCCAGTACTTC
V gene: TRBV6-2/TRBV6-3
J gene: TRBJ2-5
clone size: .
D gene: TRBD1

CDR3 protein: CSVVGQGVDTQYF
CDR3 DNA: TGCAGCGTTGTAGGGCAGGGGGTAGATACGCAGTATTTT
V gene: TRBV29-1
J gene: TRBJ2-3
clone size: .
D gene: TRBD1

CDR3 protein: CASSLAGGALDNEKLFF
CDR3 DNA: TGCGCCAGCAGCTTGGCGGGGGGGGCGCTTGATAATGAAAAACTGTTTTTT
V gene: TRBV5-1
J gene: TRBJ1-4
clone size: .
D gene: .

CDR3 protein: CASSSGDTQYF
CDR3 DNA: TGTGCCAGCTCCTCAGGGGATACGCAGTATTTT
V gene: TRBV18
J gene: TRBJ2-3
clone size: .
D gene: .

CDR3 protein: CASSRGQMSQPQHF
CDR3 DNA: TGTGCCAGCAGCCGGGGACAAATGAGTCAGCCCCAGCATTTT
V gene: TRBV9
J gene: TRBJ1-5
clone size: .
D gene: .

CDR3 protein: CASSRRGLLRYGYTF
CDR3 DNA: TGCGCCAGCAGCCGGAGGGGACTCCTTCGGTATGGCTACACCTTC
V gene: TRBV5-1
J gene: TRBJ1-2
clone size: .
D gene: .

CDR3 protein: CASSERQGVGETQYF
CDR3 DNA: TGTGCCAGCAGTGAAAGACAGGGGGTAGGGGAGACCCAGTACTTC
V gene: TRBV6-1
J gene: TRBJ2-5
clone size: .
D gene: TRBD1

CDR3 protein: CSAIDTEAFF
CDR3 DNA: TGCAGCGCTATCGACACTGAAGCTTTCTTT
V gene: TRBV29-1
J gene: TRBJ1-1
clone size: .
D gene: .